The following is a T cell receptor (beta chain) sequence with its context. Its antigen is currently unknown. These data originate in a study of cytomegalovirus exposure and HLA in healthy donors. Study conclusions and caveats: Reports credit the classifier with highly specific, highly sensitive diagnosis of cytomegalovirus status. The authors enumerated some 170 TCR beta chains as linked to cytomegalovirus.

The repertoire was sequenced with immunoSEQ multiplex PCR; TCRdb's copy has only in-frame clones and lacks some. The data hold 110,000 or so clones, with around 88% observed a single time. Germline CDR1 reads MDHEN; CDR2 reads SYDVKM. CDR3 size: 15 residues. V was shortened by 3 bases and J by 2 bases, with 13 bases between the two germline ends. This receptor was taken from a man between 18 and 29 years old in good health and CMV-seronegative. The chain combines TRBV28 with TRBJ1-2; D uncertain. The sample taken for sequencing was PBMCs. CDR3 protein: CASSFGVQENYGYTF. In DNA, the CDR3 is TGTGCCAGCAGTTTCGGGGTGCAGGAGAACTATGGCTACACCTTC.